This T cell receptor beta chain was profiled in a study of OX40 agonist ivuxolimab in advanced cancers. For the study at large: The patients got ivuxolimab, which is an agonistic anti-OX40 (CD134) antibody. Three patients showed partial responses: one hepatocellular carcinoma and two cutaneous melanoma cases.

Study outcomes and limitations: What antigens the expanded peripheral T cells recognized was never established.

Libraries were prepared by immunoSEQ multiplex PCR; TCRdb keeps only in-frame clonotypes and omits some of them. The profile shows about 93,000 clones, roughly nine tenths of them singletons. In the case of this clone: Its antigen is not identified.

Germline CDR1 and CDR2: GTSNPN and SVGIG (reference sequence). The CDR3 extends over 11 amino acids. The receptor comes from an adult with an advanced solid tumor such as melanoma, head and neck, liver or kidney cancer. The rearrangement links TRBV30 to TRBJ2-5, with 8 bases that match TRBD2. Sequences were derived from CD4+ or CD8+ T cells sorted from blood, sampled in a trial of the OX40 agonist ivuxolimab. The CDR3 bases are TGTTGCGGGGGGAGAGAGGAGACCCAGTACTTC. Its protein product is CCGGREETQYF.